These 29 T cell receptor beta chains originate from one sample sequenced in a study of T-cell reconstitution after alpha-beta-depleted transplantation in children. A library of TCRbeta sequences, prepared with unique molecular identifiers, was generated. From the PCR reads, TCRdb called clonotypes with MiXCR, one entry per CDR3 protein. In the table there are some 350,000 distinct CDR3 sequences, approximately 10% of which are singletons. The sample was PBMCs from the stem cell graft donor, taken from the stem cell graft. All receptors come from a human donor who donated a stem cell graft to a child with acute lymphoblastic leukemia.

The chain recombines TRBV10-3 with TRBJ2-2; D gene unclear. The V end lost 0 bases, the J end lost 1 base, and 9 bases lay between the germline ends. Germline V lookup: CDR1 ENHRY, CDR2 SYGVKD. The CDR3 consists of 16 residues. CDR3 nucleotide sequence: TGTGCCATCAGTGAGTCGGTTCGTTTGAACACCGGGGAGCTGTTTTTT. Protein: CAISESVRLNTGELFF.

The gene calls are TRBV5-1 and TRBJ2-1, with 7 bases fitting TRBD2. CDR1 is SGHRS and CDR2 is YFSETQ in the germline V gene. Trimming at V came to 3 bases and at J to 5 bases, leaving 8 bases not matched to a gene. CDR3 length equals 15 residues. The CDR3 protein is CASSWGGGRNNEQFF. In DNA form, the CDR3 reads TGCGCCAGCAGCTGGGGGGGAGGGCGGAACAATGAGCAGTTCTTC.

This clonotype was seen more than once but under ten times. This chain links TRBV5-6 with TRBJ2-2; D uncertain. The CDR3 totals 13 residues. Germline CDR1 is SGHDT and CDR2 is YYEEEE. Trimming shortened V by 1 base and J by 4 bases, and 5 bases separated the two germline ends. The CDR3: CASSLRSTGELFF. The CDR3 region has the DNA TGTGCCAGCAGCTTGAGGTCCACCGGGGAGCTGTTTTTT.

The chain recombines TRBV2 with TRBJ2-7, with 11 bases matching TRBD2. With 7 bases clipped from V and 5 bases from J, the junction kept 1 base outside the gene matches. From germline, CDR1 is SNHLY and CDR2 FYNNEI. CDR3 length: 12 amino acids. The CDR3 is CASKLAGDEQYF. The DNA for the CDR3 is TGTGCCAGCAAACTAGCGGGAGACGAGCAGTACTTC.

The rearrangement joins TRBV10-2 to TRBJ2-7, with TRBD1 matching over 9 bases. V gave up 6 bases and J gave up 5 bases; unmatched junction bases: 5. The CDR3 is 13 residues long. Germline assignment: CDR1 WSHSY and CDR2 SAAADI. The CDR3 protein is CASSRTGANEQYF. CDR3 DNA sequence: TGCGCCAGCAGCAGGACAGGGGCAAACGAGCAGTACTTC.

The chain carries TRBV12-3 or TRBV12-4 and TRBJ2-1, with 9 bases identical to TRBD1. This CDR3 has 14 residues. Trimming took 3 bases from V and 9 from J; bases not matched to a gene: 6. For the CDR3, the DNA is TGTGCCAGCAGTTTGAAGACAGGGGGGTCTGAGCAGTTCTTC. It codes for CASSLKTGGSEQFF.

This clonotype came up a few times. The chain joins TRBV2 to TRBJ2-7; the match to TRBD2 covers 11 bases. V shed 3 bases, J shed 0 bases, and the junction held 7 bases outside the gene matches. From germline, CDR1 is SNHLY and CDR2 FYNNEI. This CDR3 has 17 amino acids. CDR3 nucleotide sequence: TGTGCCAGCAGTGATGTACTCCTAGCGGGAGGCTCCTACGAGCAGTACTTC. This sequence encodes CASSDVLLAGGSYEQYF.

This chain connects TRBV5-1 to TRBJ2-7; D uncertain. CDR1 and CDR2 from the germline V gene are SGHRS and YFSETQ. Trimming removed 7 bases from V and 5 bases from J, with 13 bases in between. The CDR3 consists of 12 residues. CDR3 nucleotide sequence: TGCGCCAGCGGCGGCGTGGGCCACGAGCAGTACTTC. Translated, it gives CASGGVGHEQYF.

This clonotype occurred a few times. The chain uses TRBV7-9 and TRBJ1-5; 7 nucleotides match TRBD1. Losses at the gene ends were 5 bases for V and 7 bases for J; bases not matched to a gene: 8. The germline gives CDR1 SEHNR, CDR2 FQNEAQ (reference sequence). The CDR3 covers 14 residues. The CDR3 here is CASSAGGLEQPQHF. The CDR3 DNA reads TGTGCCAGCAGCGCAGGGGGTTTAGAGCAGCCCCAGCATTTT.

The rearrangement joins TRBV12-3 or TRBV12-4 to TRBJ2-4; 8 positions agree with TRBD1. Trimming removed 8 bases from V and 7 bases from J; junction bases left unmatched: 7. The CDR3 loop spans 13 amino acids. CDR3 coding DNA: TGTGCCAGCCTTGGCAGGGGGCTGAACATTCAGTACTTC. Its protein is CASLGRGLNIQYF.

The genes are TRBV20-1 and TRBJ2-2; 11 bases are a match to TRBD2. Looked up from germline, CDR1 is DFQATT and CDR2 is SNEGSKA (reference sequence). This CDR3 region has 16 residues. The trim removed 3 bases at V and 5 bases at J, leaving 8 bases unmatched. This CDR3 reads CSAREGLAGETGELFF. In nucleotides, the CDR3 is TGCAGTGCTAGGGAAGGACTAGCGGGCGAAACCGGGGAGCTGTTTTTT.

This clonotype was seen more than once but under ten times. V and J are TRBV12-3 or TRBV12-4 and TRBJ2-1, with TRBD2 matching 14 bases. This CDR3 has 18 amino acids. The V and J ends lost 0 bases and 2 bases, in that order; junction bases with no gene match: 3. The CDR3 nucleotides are TGTGCCAGCAGTTTAGCTTCGACTAGCGGGAGGGCCTACAATGAGCAGTTCTTC. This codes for CASSLASTSGRAYNEQFF.

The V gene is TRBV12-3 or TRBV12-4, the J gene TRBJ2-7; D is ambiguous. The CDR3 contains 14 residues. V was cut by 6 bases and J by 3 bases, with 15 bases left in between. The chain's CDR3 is CASRQAGEDYEQYF. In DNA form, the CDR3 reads TGTGCCAGCAGACAAGCAGGAGAGGACTACGAGCAGTACTTC.

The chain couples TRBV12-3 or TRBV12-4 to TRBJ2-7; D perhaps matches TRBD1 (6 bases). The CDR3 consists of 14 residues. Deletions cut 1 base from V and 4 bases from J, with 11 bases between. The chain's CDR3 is CASSLVQGLYEQYF. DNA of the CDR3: TGTGCCAGCAGTTTAGTGCAGGGGCTGTACGAGCAGTACTTC.

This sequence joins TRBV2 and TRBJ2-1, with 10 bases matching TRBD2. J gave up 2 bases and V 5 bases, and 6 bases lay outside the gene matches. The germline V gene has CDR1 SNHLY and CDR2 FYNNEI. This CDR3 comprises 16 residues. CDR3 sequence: CASSRTSGGPYNEQFF. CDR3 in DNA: TGTGCCAGCAGTCGGACTAGCGGAGGGCCCTACAATGAGCAGTTCTTC.

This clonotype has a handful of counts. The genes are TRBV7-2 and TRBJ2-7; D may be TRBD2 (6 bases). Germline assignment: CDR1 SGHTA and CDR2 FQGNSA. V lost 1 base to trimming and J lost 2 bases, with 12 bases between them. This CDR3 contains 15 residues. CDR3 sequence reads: CASSLGGDRTYEQYF. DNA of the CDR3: TGTGCCAGCAGCTTAGGCGGGGACCGAACCTACGAGCAGTACTTC.

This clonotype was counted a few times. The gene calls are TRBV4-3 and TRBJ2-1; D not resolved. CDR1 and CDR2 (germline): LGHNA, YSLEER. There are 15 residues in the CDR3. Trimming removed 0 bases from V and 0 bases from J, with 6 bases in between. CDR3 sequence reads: CASSQDRLSYNEQFF. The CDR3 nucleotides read TGCGCCAGCAGCCAAGATAGGCTCTCCTACAATGAGCAGTTCTTC.

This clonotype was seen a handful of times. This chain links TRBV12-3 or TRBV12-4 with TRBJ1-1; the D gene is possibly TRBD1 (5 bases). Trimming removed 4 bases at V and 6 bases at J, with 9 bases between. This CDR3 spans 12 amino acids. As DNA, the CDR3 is TGTGCCAGCAGTTGGGACGCCTCTGAAGCTTTCTTT. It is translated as CASSWDASEAFF.

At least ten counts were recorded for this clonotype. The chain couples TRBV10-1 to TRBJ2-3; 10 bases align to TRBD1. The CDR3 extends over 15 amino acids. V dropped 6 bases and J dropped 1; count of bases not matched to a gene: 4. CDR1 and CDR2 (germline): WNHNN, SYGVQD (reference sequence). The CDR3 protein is CASSGGQGRTDTQYF. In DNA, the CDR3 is TGCGCCAGCAGCGGGGGACAGGGGCGCACAGATACGCAGTATTTT.

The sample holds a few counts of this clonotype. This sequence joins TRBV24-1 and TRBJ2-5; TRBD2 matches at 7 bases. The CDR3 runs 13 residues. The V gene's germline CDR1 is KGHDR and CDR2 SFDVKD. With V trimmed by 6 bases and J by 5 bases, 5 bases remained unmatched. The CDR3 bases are TGTGCCACCAGTTACGGCGGGAGTGAGACCCAGTACTTC. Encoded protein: CATSYGGSETQYF.

CDR3 loop: CSAPGNYGYTF. The CDR3 DNA reads TGCAGTGCACCGGGGAACTATGGCTACACCTTC. This sequence joins TRBV20-1 and TRBJ1-2; D unresolved. V gave up 6 bases and J gave up 2 bases, with 7 bases separating them. The germline CDR1 and CDR2 sequences are DFQATT and SNEGSKA (reference sequence). The CDR3 sequence is 11 residues long.

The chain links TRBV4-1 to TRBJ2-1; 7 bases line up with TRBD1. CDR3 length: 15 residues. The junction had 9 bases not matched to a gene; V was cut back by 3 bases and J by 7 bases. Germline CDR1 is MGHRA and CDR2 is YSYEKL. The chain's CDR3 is CASSHLQGMGNEQFF. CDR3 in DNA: TGCGCCAGCAGCCACCTACAGGGGATGGGGAATGAGCAGTTCTTC.

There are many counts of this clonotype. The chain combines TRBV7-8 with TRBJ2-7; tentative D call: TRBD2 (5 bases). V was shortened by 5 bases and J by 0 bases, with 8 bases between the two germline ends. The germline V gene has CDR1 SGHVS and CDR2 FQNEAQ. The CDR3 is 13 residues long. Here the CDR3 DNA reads TGTGCCAGCAGCCCCGGAGGCTCCTACGAGCAGTACTTC. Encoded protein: CASSPGGSYEQYF.

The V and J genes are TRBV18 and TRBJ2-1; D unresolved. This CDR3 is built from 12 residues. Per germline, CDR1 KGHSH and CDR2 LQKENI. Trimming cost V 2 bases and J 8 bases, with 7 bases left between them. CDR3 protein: CASSPTRDEQFF. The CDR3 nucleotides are TGTGCCAGCTCACCAACGCGCGATGAGCAGTTCTTC.

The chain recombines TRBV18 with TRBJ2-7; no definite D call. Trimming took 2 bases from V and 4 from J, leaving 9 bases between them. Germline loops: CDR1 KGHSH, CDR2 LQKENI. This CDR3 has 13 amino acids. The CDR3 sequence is CASSPSGRYEQYF. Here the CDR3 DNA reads TGTGCCAGCTCACCATCGGGCAGATACGAGCAGTACTTC.

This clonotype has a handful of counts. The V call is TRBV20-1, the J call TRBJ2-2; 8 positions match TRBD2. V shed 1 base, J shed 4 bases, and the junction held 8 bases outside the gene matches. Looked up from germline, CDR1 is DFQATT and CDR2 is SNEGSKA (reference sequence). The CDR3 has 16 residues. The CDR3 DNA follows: TGCAGTGCTAGAGGAAGAGCGGGAGAAAGCACCGGGGAGCTGTTTTTT. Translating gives CSARGRAGESTGELFF.

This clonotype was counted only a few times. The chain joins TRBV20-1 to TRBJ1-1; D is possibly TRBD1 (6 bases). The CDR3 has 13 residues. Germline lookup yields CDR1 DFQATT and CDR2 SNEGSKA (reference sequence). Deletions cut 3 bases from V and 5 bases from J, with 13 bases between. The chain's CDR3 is CSASVRGNTEAFF. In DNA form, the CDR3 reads TGCAGTGCTAGTGTCAGGGGAAATACTGAAGCTTTCTTT.

CDR3 sequence: CASSGGTGVATNEKLFF. DNA for the CDR3: TGCGCCAGCAGCGGCGGGACAGGCGTTGCAACTAATGAAAAACTGTTTTTT. This chain links TRBV5-1 with TRBJ1-4; 8 bases are shared with TRBD1. The germline V gene encodes CDR1 SGHRS and CDR2 YFSETQ. The CDR3 extends over 17 amino acids. The ends lost 4 bases at V and 0 bases at J; junction bases unmatched: 8. Looking up the rest from reference TRBV5-1 and TRBJ1-4 gives the full variable domain: KAGVTQTPRYLIKTRGQQVTLSCSPISGHRSVSWYQQTPGQGLQFLFEYFSETQRNKGNFPGRFSGRQFSNSRSEMNVSTLELGDSALYLCASSGGTGVATNEKLFFGSGTQLSVL.

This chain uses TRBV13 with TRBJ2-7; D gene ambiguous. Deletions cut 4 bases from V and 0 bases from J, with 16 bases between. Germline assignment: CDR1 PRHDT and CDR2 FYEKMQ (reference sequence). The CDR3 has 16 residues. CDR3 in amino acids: CASSSARTESSYEQYF. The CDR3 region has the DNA TGTGCCAGCAGCTCCGCACGGACCGAGAGCTCCTACGAGCAGTACTTC. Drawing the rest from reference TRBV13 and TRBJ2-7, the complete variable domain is AAGVIQSPRHLIKEKRETATLKCYPIPRHDTVYWYQQGPGQDPQFLISFYEKMQSDKGSIPDRFSAQQFSDYHSELNMSSLELGDSALYFCASSSARTESSYEQYFGPGTRLTVT.